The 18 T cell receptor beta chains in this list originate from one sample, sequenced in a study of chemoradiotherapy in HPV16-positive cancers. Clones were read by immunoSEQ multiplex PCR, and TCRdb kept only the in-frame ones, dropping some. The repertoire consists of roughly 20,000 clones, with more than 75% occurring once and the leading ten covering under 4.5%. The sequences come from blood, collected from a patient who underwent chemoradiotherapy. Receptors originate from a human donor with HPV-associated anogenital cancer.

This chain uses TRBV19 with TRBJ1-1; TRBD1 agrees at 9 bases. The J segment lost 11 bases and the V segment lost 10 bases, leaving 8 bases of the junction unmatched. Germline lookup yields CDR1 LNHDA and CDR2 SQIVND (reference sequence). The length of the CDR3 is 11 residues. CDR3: CAISQGARAFF. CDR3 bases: TGTGCCATCTCACAGGGGGCGAGGGCTTTCTTT.

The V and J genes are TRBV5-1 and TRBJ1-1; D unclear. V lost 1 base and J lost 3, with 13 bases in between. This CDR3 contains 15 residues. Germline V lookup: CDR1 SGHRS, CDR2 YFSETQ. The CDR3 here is CASSLPLGRDTEAFF. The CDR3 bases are TGCGCCAGCAGCTTGCCATTGGGAAGGGACACTGAAGCTTTCTTT. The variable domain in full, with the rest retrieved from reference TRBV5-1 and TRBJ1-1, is KAGVTQTPRYLIKTRGQQVTLSCSPISGHRSVSWYQQTPGQGLQFLFEYFSETQRNKGNFPGRFSGRQFSNSRSEMNVSTLELGDSALYLCASSLPLGRDTEAFFGQGTRLTVV.

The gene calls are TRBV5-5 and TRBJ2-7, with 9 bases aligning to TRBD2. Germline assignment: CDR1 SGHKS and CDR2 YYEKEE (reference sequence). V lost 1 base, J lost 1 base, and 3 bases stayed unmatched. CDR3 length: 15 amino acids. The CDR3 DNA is TGTGCCAGCAGCTTGTCCCTAGCGGGGTCCTACGAGCAGTACTTC. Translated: CASSLSLAGSYEQYF.

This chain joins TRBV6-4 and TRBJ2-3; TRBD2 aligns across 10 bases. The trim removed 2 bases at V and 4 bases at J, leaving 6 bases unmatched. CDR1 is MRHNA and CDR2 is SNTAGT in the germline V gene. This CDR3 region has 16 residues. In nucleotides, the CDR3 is TGTGCCAGCAGTGACGAAGCTAGCGGGGGCCCAGATACGCAGTATTTT. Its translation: CASSDEASGGPDTQYF.

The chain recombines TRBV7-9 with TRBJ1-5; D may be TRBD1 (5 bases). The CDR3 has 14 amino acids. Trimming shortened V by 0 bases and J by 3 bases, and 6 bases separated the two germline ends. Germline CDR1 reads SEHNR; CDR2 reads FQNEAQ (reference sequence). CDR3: CASSLAGANQPQHF. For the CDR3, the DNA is TGTGCCAGCAGCTTAGCAGGGGCCAATCAGCCCCAGCATTTT.

CDR3 DNA sequence: TGCAGCGTTGAAGGGGCCGGGGAAAAACTGTTTTTT. As protein: CSVEGAGEKLFF. J is TRBJ1-4 and V is TRBV29-1, with unresolved D. The CDR3 contains 12 residues. Germline V gives CDR1 SQVTM, CDR2 ANQGSEA. V was cut by 1 base and J by 8 bases, with 8 bases left in between.

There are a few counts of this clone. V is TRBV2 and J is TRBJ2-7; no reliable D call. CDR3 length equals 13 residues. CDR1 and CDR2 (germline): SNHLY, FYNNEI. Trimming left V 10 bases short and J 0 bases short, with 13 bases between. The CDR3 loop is CAMTSMDSYEQYF. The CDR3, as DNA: TGTGCCATGACTTCTATGGACTCCTACGAGCAGTACTTC.

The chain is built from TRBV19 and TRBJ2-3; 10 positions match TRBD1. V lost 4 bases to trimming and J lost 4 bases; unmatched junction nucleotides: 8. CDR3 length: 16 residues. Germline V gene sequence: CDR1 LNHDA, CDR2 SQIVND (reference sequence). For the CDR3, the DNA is TGTGCCAGTAGTACCCGACAGGGGGCGAGACCAGATACGCAGTATTTT. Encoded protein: CASSTRQGARPDTQYF.

The CDR3 nucleotides read TGTGCCAGCAGCCAAGAAGGAGCAGGGGGCAGTGGGGCCAACGTCCTGACTTTC. Its translation: CASSQEGAGGSGANVLTF. The chain carries TRBV4-2 and TRBJ2-6, with 8 bases identical to TRBD1. Germline V gives CDR1 LGHNA, CDR2 YNFKEQ. Trimming at V came to 0 bases and at J to 3 bases, leaving 7 bases not matched to a gene. The CDR3 has 18 amino acids.

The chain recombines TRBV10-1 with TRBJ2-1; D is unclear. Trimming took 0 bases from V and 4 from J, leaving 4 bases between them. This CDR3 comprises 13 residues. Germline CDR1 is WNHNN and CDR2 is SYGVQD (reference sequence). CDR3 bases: TGCGCCAGCAGTGAGTCCTGGTACAATGAGCAGTTCTTC. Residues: CASSESWYNEQFF.

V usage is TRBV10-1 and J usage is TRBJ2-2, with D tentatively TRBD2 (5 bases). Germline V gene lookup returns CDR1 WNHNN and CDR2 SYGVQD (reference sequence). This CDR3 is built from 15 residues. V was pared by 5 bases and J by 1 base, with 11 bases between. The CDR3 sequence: CASSSLAGNTGELFF. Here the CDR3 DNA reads TGCGCCAGCAGTTCCCTCGCGGGGAACACCGGGGAGCTGTTTTTT.

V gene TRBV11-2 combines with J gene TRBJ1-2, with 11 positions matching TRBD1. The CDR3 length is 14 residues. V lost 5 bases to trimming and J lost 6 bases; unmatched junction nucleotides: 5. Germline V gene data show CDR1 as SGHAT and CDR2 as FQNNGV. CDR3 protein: CASSKDRGLDGYTF. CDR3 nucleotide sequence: TGTGCCAGCAGCAAGGACAGGGGGCTTGATGGCTACACCTTC.

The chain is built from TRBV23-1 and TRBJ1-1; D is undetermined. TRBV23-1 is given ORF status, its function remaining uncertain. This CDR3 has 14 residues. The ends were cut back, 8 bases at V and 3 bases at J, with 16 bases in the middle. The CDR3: CASLSLFVDTEAFF. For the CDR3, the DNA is TGCGCCAGCCTTTCCCTCTTTGTAGACACTGAAGCTTTCTTT.

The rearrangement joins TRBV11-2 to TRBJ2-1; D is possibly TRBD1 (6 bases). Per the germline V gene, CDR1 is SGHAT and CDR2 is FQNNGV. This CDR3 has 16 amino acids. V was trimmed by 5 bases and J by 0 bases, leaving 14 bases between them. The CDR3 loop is CASSNTGLSSYNEQFF. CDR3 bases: TGTGCCAGCAGCAACACAGGGCTTAGCTCCTACAATGAGCAGTTCTTC.

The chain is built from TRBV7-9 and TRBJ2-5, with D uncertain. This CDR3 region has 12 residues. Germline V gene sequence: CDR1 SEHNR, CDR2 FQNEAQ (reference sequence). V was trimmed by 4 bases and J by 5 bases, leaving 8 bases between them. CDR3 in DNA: TGTGCCAGCAGCTCGACGCGGGAGACCCAGTACTTC. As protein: CASSSTRETQYF.

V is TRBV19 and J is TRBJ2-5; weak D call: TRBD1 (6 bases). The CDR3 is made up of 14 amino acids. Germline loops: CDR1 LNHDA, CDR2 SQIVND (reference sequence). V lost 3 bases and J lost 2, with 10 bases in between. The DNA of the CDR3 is TGTGCCAGTAGTATTTTAGGACAGCAAGAGACCCAGTACTTC. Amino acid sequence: CASSILGQQETQYF.

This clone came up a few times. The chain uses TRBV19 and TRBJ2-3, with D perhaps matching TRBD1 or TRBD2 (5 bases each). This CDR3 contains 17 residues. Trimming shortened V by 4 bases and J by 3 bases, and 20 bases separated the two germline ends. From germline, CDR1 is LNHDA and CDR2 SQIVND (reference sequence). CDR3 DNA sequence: TGTGCCAGTAGTACGTCGGGGCCCGTTGGTAGGACAGATACGCAGTATTTT. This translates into CASSTSGPVGRTDTQYF.

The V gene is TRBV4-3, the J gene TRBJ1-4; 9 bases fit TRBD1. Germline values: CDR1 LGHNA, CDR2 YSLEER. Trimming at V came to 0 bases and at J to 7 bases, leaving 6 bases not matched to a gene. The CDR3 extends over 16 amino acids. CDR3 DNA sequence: TGCGCCAGCAGCCAAGAAATTGCACAGGGGGCTGAAAAACTGTTTTTT. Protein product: CASSQEIAQGAEKLFF.